Below are 8 T cell receptor beta chains sequenced from a single sample in a study of CD4 T cells in relation to SARS-CoV-2 and coronaviruses. Unexposed donor CD4+ T cells date from about 2011-2018, before the COVID-19 pandemic. After approximately ten days of culture, CD4+ T cells were isolated. The data were produced by immunoSEQ multiplex PCR, yet TCRdb's version contains in-frame clones alone and is incomplete. Among approximately 25,000 clones listed, about three quarters were seen once. These receptors are not linked to any known antigen. Sequencing was carried out using CD4+ T cells from PBMCs, cultured in vitro. The source is a human donor in good health.

The V call is TRBV3-1 (or the pseudogene TRBV3-2), the J call TRBJ2-3; no reliable D call. CDR1 and CDR2 from the germline V gene are LGHDT and YNNKEL (reference sequence). Trimming stripped 5 bases from V and 4 bases from J, with 4 bases between. This CDR3 region has 11 residues. The CDR3 region is CASSYADTQYF. DNA of the CDR3: TGTGCCAGCAGCTATGCAGATACGCAGTATTTT.

The V and J genes are TRBV3-1 (or the pseudogene TRBV3-2) and TRBJ2-2, with D possibly being TRBD1 (6 bases). The CDR3 has 13 amino acids. Germline CDR1 is LGHDT and CDR2 is YNNKEL (reference sequence). V lost 3 bases, J lost 7 bases, and 9 bases lay in between. The CDR3: CASSQGAGGELFF. CDR3 nucleotide sequence: TGTGCCAGCAGCCAGGGGGCCGGCGGGGAGCTGTTTTTT.

CDR3 in DNA: TGTGCCAGCAGCAGGAAGGAGGGTGGGCCAGATACGCAGTATTTT. It encodes CASSRKEGGPDTQYF. The chain recombines TRBV5-4 with TRBJ2-3; tentative D call: TRBD2 (6 bases). Germline assignment: CDR1 SGHNT and CDR2 YYREEE (reference sequence). V was cut by 4 bases and J by 4 bases, with 16 bases left in between. CDR3 length: 15 residues.

The chain is built from TRBV11-2 and TRBJ1-2, with unresolved D. The CDR3 runs to 14 residues. The V gene lost 1 base and the J gene lost 2 bases, with 8 bases spanning the gap. Germline CDR1 is SGHAT and CDR2 is FQNNGV. The CDR3 loop is CASSLVESNYGYTF. CDR3 coding DNA: TGTGCCAGCAGCTTAGTTGAGAGCAACTATGGCTACACCTTC.

The rearrangement joins TRBV7-3 to TRBJ2-1; TRBD2 agrees at 10 bases. Germline lookup yields CDR1 SGHTA and CDR2 FQGTGA. Losses at the gene ends were 4 bases for V and 0 bases for J; bases not matched to a gene: 3. The CDR3 runs to 16 residues. CDR3 sequence reads: CASSSPSGGSYNEQFF. CDR3 nucleotide sequence: TGTGCCAGCAGCTCTCCTAGCGGGGGCTCCTACAATGAGCAGTTCTTC.

The J gene is TRBJ1-1, the V gene TRBV18; D call uncertain. CDR1 and CDR2 from the germline V gene are KGHSH and LQKENI. V was clipped by 3 bases and J by 1 base, with 9 bases between them. This CDR3 has 14 amino acids. The CDR3, as DNA: TGTGCCAGCTCACCGATTAGGGAGAACACTGAAGCTTTCTTT. It specifies CASSPIRENTEAFF.

V and J are TRBV4-1 and TRBJ1-2, with 8 bases lining up with TRBD1. This CDR3 region has 16 residues. Losses at the gene ends were 3 bases for V and 2 bases for J; bases not matched to a gene: 8. Germline V gene lookup returns CDR1 MGHRA and CDR2 YSYEKL. The CDR3, as DNA: TGCGCCAGCAGCCATACCCAGGACAGGGCCAACTATGGCTACACCTTC. The encoded protein is CASSHTQDRANYGYTF.

The chain links TRBV30 to TRBJ1-4; 7 nucleotides line up with TRBD1. Looked up from germline, CDR1 is GTSNPN and CDR2 is SVGIG (reference sequence). This CDR3 spans 15 amino acids. The trim removed 2 bases at V and 3 bases at J, leaving 6 bases unmatched. The CDR3 is CAWSSQGVSNEKLFF. Here the CDR3 DNA reads TGTGCCTGGAGTAGTCAGGGGGTTTCTAATGAAAAACTGTTTTTT.